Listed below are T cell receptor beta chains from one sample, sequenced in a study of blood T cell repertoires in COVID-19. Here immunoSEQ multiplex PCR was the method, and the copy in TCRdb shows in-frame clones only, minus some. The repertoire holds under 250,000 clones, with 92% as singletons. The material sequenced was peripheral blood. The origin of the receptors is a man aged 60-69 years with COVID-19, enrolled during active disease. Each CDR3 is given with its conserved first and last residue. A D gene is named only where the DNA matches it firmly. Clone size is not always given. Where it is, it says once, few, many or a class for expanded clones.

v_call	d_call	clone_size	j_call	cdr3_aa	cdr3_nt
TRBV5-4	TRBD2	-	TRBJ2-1	CASSLAGVGNEQFF	TGTGCCAGCAGCTTAGCGGGAGTCGGCAATGAGCAGTTCTTC
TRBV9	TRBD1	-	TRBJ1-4	CASSVVGQGREKLFF	TGTGCCAGCAGCGTAGTGGGACAGGGTCGGGAAAAACTGTTTTTT
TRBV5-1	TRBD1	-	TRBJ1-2	CASSLWSGGSYGYTF	TGCGCCAGCAGCTTGTGGTCAGGGGGATCCTATGGCTACACCTTC
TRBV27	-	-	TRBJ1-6	CASTRSSYNSPLHF	TGTGCCAGCACGCGGAGCTCCTATAATTCACCCCTCCACTTT
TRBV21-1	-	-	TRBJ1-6	CASSKPWTGALTESANSPLHF	TGTGCCAGCAGCAAACCTTGGACAGGGGCTCTCACGGAATCGGCTAATTCACCCCTCCACTTT
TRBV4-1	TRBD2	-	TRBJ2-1	CASSQSPAGARGEQFF	TGCGCCAGCAGCCAGTCCCCAGCGGGAGCACGTGGTGAGCAGTTCTTC
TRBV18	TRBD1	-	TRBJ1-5	CASSPPRTGNQPQHF	TGTGCCAGCTCACCACCGAGGACAGGGAATCAGCCCCAGCATTTT
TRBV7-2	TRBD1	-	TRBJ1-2	CASSLDSGTGTHYGYTF	TGTGCCAGCAGCTTAGACTCTGGGACAGGGACTCACTATGGCTACACCTTC
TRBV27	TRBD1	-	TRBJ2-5	CASSTQQGAGETQYF	TGTGCCAGCAGTACGCAGCAGGGGGCGGGGGAGACCCAGTACTTC
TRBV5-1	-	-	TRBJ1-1	CASRGQMNTEAFF	TGCGCCAGCAGAGGACAGATGAACACTGAAGCTTTCTTT
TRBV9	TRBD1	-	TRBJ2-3	CASSVGTGGFFTDTQYF	TGTGCCAGCAGCGTAGGTACAGGGGGCTTCTTCACAGATACGCAGTATTTT
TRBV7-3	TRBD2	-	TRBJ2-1	CASSLQGRTSGNEQFF	TGTGCCAGCAGCTTACAAGGGCGGACTAGCGGCAATGAGCAGTTCTTC
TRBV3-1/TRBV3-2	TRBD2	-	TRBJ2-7	CASSQNGLGAYEQYF	TGTGCCAGCAGCCAGAACGGACTAGGTGCCTACGAGCAGTACTTC
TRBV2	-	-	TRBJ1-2	CASSEAGRVVGGYTF	TGTGCCAGCAGTGAAGCAGGGAGGGTCGTTGGGGGCTACACCTTC
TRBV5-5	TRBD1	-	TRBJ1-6	CASSLVGGDSPLHF	TGTGCCAGCAGCTTGGTAGGGGGCGATTCACCCCTCCACTTT
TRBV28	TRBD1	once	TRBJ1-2	CASSLTGGQGYTF	TGTGCCAGCAGTCTTACAGGGGGTCAGGGCTACACCTTC
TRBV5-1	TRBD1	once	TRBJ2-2	CASNPGQSNTGELFF	TGCGCCAGCAACCCGGGACAGTCGAACACCGGGGAGCTGTTTTTT
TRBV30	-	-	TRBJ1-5	CAWSGHVNQPQHF	TGTGCCTGGAGTGGGCACGTCAATCAGCCCCAGCATTTT
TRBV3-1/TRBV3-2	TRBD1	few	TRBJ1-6	CASSLGQFQDSPLHF	TGTGCCAGCAGTCTGGGACAGTTCCAGGATTCACCCCTCCACTTT
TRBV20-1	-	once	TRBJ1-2	CSASVQEIYGYTF	TGCAGTGCTAGTGTTCAGGAAATCTATGGCTACACCTTC
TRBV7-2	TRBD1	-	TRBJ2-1	CASSFIGTGSNEQFF	TGTGCCAGCAGCTTTATTGGGACAGGGAGCAATGAGCAGTTCTTC
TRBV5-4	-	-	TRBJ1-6	CASSLVGLGENSPLHF	TGTGCCAGCAGCTTGGTAGGACTGGGAGAAAATTCACCCCTCCACTTT
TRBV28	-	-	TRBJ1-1	CASSLLGTHTLNTEAFF	TGTGCCAGCAGTTTATTGGGGACACATACTCTGAACACTGAAGCTTTCTTT
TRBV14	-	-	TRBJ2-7	CASSQGQGLYEQYF	TGTGCCAGCAGCCAAGGGCAGGGGTTATACGAGCAGTACTTC
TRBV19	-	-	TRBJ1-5	CASSQMAGGNQPQHF	TGTGCCAGTAGTCAGATGGCTGGGGGGAATCAGCCCCAGCATTTT
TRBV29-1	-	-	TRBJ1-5	CSVELTRGQPQHF	TGCAGCGTTGAACTAACTAGAGGGCAGCCCCAGCATTTT
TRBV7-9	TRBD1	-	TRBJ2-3	CASSLRGLSTDTQYF	TGTGCCAGCAGCTTGAGGGGGCTGAGCACAGATACGCAGTATTTT
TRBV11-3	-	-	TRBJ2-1	CASSLGPSGTYNEQFF	TGTGCCAGCAGCTTAGGGCCCTCGGGAACCTACAATGAGCAGTTCTTC
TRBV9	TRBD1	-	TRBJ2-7	CASSGSGQGAEQYF	TGTGCCAGCAGCGGTTCGGGACAGGGGGCCGAGCAGTACTTC
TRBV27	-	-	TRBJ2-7	CASSPLTGRSYEQYF	TGTGCCAGCTCCCCCCTGACAGGACGCTCCTACGAGCAGTACTTC
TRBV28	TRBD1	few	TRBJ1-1	CASRATGWNTEAFF	TGTGCCAGCAGGGCGACAGGGTGGAACACTGAAGCTTTCTTT
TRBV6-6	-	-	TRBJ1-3	CASRTQGNTIYF	TGTGCCAGCAGAACTCAGGGGAACACCATATATTTT